Below are 30 T cell receptor beta chains sequenced from a single sample in a study of vaccination effects on CD4 cells after COVID-19. Antigen-specific CD4+ T cells expanded by the ViraFEST assay with viral peptide pools were then sequenced. Once cultured for 10 to 11 days, the cells underwent separation to obtain CD4+ T cells. Participants got two doses of BNT162b2 or mRNA-1273 vaccine. Which antigens these TCRs recognize remains unknown. Here immunoSEQ multiplex PCR was the method, and the copy in TCRdb shows in-frame clones only, minus some. The sample records about 59,000 clones, roughly three quarters being singletons. The specimen comprised CD4+ T cells from PBMCs cultured with HCoV-OC43 spike peptides, sampled after COVID-19 vaccination. Described subset: HCoV-OC43 spike overlapping peptide pool stimulation. The receptors were sampled from a human donor who received a COVID-19 vaccine.

The chain joins TRBV19 to TRBJ1-5; unclear D gene. The germline V and J ends were trimmed by 4 bases and 4 bases, with 17 bases remaining between them. Germline V gives CDR1 LNHDA, CDR2 SQIVND (reference sequence). The CDR3 runs 16 residues. CDR3 DNA sequence: TGTGCCAGTAGTAGCCTCGCCGCAGGAGGAAATCAGCCCCAGCATTTT. Its protein is CASSSLAAGGNQPQHF.

This clone was observed a handful of times. The chain combines TRBV18 with TRBJ2-5; possibly TRBD1 for D (5 bases). The length of the CDR3 is 15 residues. With 1 base removed from V and 1 base from J, the gap between germline ends came to 10 bases. CDR1 is KGHSH and CDR2 is LQKENI in the germline V gene. CDR3 residues: CASSPRVDSQETQYF. The CDR3 DNA sequence: TGTGCCAGCTCACCACGGGTTGACAGCCAAGAGACCCAGTACTTC. Complete variable domain (other parts from reference TRBV18 and TRBJ2-5): NAGVMQNPRHLVRRRGQEARLRCSPMKGHSHVYWYRQLPEEGLKFMVYLQKENIIDESGMPKERFSAEFPKEGPSILRIQQVVRGDSAAYFCASSPRVDSQETQYFGPGTRLLVL.

This rearrangement joins TRBV5-1 to TRBJ2-4; 7 bases are shared with TRBD1. CDR3 length: 16 residues. The germline CDR1 and CDR2 sequences are SGHRS and YFSETQ. The V segment lost 0 bases and the J segment 1 base; nucleotides outside the gene matches: 4. For the CDR3, the DNA is TGCGCCAGCAGCTTGGGACAGGGAAGGGCCAAAAACATTCAGTACTTC. The encoded protein is CASSLGQGRAKNIQYF.

J is TRBJ1-2 and V is TRBV9; no definite D call. Germline values: CDR1 SGDLS, CDR2 YYNGEE. The ends were cut back, 1 base at V and 0 bases at J, with 4 bases in the middle. The CDR3 runs 13 residues. The CDR3 reads CASSVTTNYGYTF. CDR3 bases: TGTGCCAGCAGCGTAACTACTAACTATGGCTACACCTTC.

The chain carries TRBV6-5 and TRBJ2-4; D call uncertain. The V end was cut by 8 bases, the J end by 6 bases, with 20 bases between. The CDR3 loop spans 15 amino acids. Germline loops: CDR1 MNHEY, CDR2 SVGAGI. CDR3 residues: CASGIVKGSSNIQYF. In DNA form, the CDR3 reads TGTGCCAGCGGGATAGTAAAAGGAAGCTCAAACATTCAGTACTTC.

The chain carries TRBV12-3 or TRBV12-4 and TRBJ1-1; no definite D call. The CDR3 runs to 13 residues. V was cut by 6 bases and J by 7 bases, with 15 bases left in between. CDR3 region: CASSRTDGGEAFF. CDR3 DNA: TGTGCCAGCAGCCGCACGGACGGAGGTGAAGCTTTCTTT.

V and J are TRBV7-2 and TRBJ1-3; D is uncertain. The CDR3 spans 15 residues. Germline V CDR1 and CDR2: SGHTA, FQGNSA. The ends were cut back, 5 bases at V and 2 bases at J, with 13 bases in the middle. The DNA for the CDR3 is TGTGCCAGCAGCCGTTTCTCCGAGGCTGGAAACACCATATATTTT. Its protein is CASSRFSEAGNTIYF. The full variable domain, completed using reference TRBV7-2 and TRBJ1-3, is GAGVSQSPSNKVTEKGKDVELRCDPISGHTALYWYRQSLGQGLEFLIYFQGNSAPDKSGLPSDRFSAERTGGSVSTLTIQRTQQEDSAVYLCASSRFSEAGNTIYFGEGSWLTVV.

The chain combines TRBV24-1 with TRBJ2-5; D is unclear. Germline V gives CDR1 KGHDR, CDR2 SFDVKD. Trimming removed 5 bases at V and 3 bases at J, with 9 bases between. The CDR3 loop spans 13 amino acids. CDR3 coding DNA: TGTGCCACCAGTGGCCGGACCAAAGAGACCCAGTACTTC. Translating gives CATSGRTKETQYF.

This chain links TRBV4-1 with TRBJ1-4, with 10 bases aligning to TRBD1. The junction had 1 base not matched to a gene; V was cut back by 2 bases and J by 7 bases. The CDR3 consists of 14 residues. The germline V gene has CDR1 MGHRA and CDR2 YSYEKL. CDR3 sequence: CASSQRTGGEKLFF. Here the CDR3 DNA reads TGCGCCAGCAGCCAACGGACAGGGGGTGAAAAACTGTTTTTT.

The rearrangement links TRBV7-2 to TRBJ1-1; tentative D call: TRBD1 (5 bases). Trimming removed 5 bases at V and 3 bases at J, with 16 bases between. Germline V gene data show CDR1 as SGHTA and CDR2 as FQGNSA. The CDR3 has 15 amino acids. The CDR3 DNA reads as TGTGCCAGCAGCCCATCTTCCCGACAGTACACTGAAGCTTTCTTT. Protein: CASSPSSRQYTEAFF.

The chain uses TRBV7-3 and TRBJ2-1; D is perhaps TRBD2 (5 bases). The length of the CDR3 is 15 residues. The V gene lost 0 bases and the J gene lost 0 bases, with 6 bases spanning the gap. The germline V gene encodes CDR1 SGHTA and CDR2 FQGTGA. The CDR3, as DNA: TGTGCCAGCAGCTTAACGGGGAGCTCCTACAATGAGCAGTTCTTC. This translates into CASSLTGSSYNEQFF.

Comment on this clone: The same CDR3 is also encoded by other DNA sequences in this sample. The V call is TRBV5-1, the J call TRBJ2-5; the match to TRBD2 covers 9 bases. Germline trimming cut 4 bases from V and 5 bases from J; bases unmatched to any gene: 9. Germline V gene lookup returns CDR1 SGHRS and CDR2 YFSETQ. The CDR3 has 15 residues. The CDR3, as DNA: TGCGCCAGCAGCCTACGAGCGGGGGGCCCGGAGACCCAGTACTTC. It translates to CASSLRAGGPETQYF.

The chain recombines TRBV2 with TRBJ1-5; D not resolved. This CDR3 has 14 residues. Germline V gene lookup returns CDR1 SNHLY and CDR2 FYNNEI. Trimming removed 4 bases at V and 9 bases at J, with 16 bases between. The CDR3 sequence is CASSGMVGSSPQHF. The CDR3 DNA is TGTGCCAGCAGTGGGATGGTCGGGAGTTCGCCCCAGCATTTT.

This chain links TRBV19 with TRBJ1-3; the match to TRBD1 covers 8 bases. Unmatched junction bases numbered 5, after V lost 1 base and J lost 0 bases. CDR3 length equals 17 residues. Germline V gene lookup returns CDR1 LNHDA and CDR2 SQIVND (reference sequence). The CDR3, as DNA: TGTGCCAGTAGTATAGCGGGACAGGTTTTCTCTGGAAACACCATATATTTT. It codes for CASSIAGQVFSGNTIYF.

This clone has just a few counts. This rearrangement joins TRBV5-1 to TRBJ2-1; no clear D. There are 14 residues in the CDR3. Germline-derived CDR1 and CDR2 are SGHRS and YFSETQ. The ends were cut back, 0 bases at V and 4 bases at J, with 8 bases in the middle. The CDR3 nucleotides are TGCGCCAGCAGCTTGGTCCAACAATACAATGAGCAGTTCTTC. It is translated as CASSLVQQYNEQFF.

This clone was counted only a few times. V and J are TRBV6-2 or TRBV6-3 and TRBJ1-1; the D gene is possibly TRBD1 (6 bases). V was clipped by 2 bases and J by 7 bases, with 8 bases between them. Germline V CDR1 and CDR2: MNHEY, SVGEGT. The CDR3 loop spans 12 amino acids. The CDR3, as DNA: TGTGCCAGCAGTTACCAGGGGATTGAAGCTTTCTTT. Translation: CASSYQGIEAFF.

V and J are TRBV6-2 or TRBV6-3 and TRBJ2-7; 9 bases align to TRBD2. The CDR3 contains 18 residues. J was trimmed by 6 bases and V by 0 bases; bases with no gene match: 15. Germline lookup yields CDR1 MNHEY and CDR2 SVGEGT. Here the CDR3 DNA reads TGTGCCAGCAGTTACTCTTCTAGCGGGGTCCCAATCCTCCTCGAGCAGTACGTC. Residues: CASSYSSSGVPILLEQYV.

This clone came up once. The chain couples TRBV21-1 to TRBJ1-2; the table's D call, TRBD1, was not checked against the DNA. TRBV21-1 is labeled a pseudogene. The CDR3 totals 15 residues. CDR3 amino acids: CASSKPGNRDYGYTF. CDR3 sequence (DNA): TGTGCCAGCAGCAAGCCGGGGAACAGGGACTATGGCTACACCTTC.

In nucleotides, the CDR3 is TGTGCCAGCAGCGTAGAGCCAAAGTCTGGTGAGCAGTTCTTC. It specifies CASSVEPKSGEQFF. The chain joins TRBV9 to TRBJ2-1; D is uncertain. The V end lost 0 bases, the J end lost 9 bases, and 13 bases lay between the germline ends. Germline-derived CDR1 and CDR2 are SGDLS and YYNGEE. This CDR3 spans 14 amino acids. Complete variable domain (other parts from reference TRBV9 and TRBJ2-1): DSGVTQTPKHLITATGQRVTLRCSPRSGDLSVYWYQQSLDQGLQFLIQYYNGEERAKGNILERFSAQQFPDLHSELNLSSLELGDSALYFCASSVEPKSGEQFFGPGTRLTVL.

The genes are TRBV10-3 and TRBJ1-2; D is uncertain. V was trimmed by 8 bases and J by 6 bases, leaving 13 bases between them. CDR3 length: 12 amino acids. Germline V gene sequence: CDR1 ENHRY, CDR2 SYGVKD. The CDR3, as DNA: TGTGCCATCGCCGGCCTAGGGAATGGCTACACCTTC. Translated: CAIAGLGNGYTF.

The chain links TRBV24-1 to TRBJ2-1; maybe TRBD1 (6 bases). CDR1 KGHDR and CDR2 SFDVKD come from the germline V gene. V lost 3 bases, J lost 6 bases, and 17 bases lay in between. CDR3 length: 16 amino acids. CDR3 protein: CATSDLRTAGPNEQFF. Written as DNA, the CDR3 is TGTGCCACCAGTGATCTCAGGACAGCCGGACCCAATGAGCAGTTCTTC.

The sample holds a few counts of this clone. The chain uses TRBV28 and TRBJ1-2; no firm D call. Germline-derived CDR1 and CDR2 are MDHEN and SYDVKM. The CDR3 has 15 residues. The ends were cut back, 2 bases at V and 6 bases at J, with 16 bases in the middle. For the CDR3, the DNA is TGTGCCAGCAGTTTAAGGGATAACGTAATACATGGCTACACCTTC. Its protein is CASSLRDNVIHGYTF.

The chain carries TRBV5-1 and TRBJ1-4; D is unresolved. Trimming left V 2 bases short and J 1 base short, with 9 bases between. CDR3 length: 15 residues. Germline V gives CDR1 SGHRS, CDR2 YFSETQ. CDR3: CASSLELGTNEKLFF. The DNA of the CDR3 is TGCGCCAGCAGCTTAGAACTCGGAACTAATGAAAAACTGTTTTTT.

The chain links TRBV11-3 to TRBJ2-1; 11 positions match TRBD2. CDR1 is SGHNT and CDR2 is YENEEA in the germline V gene. The CDR3 has 15 amino acids. Trimming removed 5 bases from V and 5 bases from J; junction bases left unmatched: 5. The DNA of the CDR3 is TGTGCCAGCAGCCGAGGGACTAGCGGAAACAATGAGCAGTTCTTC. It yields the protein CASSRGTSGNNEQFF.

This clone has only a few counts. The J gene is TRBJ2-1, the V gene TRBV19; D is perhaps TRBD2 (6 bases). The CDR3 extends over 13 amino acids. V lost 3 bases, J lost 5 bases, and 8 bases lay in between. Germline V gene data show CDR1 as LNHDA and CDR2 as SQIVND (reference sequence). CDR3 nucleotide sequence: TGTGCCAGTAGTATTGGGAGGAACAATGAGCAGTTCTTC. Protein sequence: CASSIGRNNEQFF.

V is TRBV18 and J is TRBJ2-4; a possible D gene is TRBD2 (6 bases). In germline, CDR1 is KGHSH, CDR2 LQKENI. The CDR3 runs to 15 residues. V lost 2 bases to trimming and J lost 0 bases, with 8 bases between them. The CDR3 sequence: CASSPWEVAKNIQYF. The CDR3 nucleotides are TGTGCCAGCTCACCATGGGAGGTAGCCAAAAACATTCAGTACTTC. The full variable domain, its missing parts supplied by reference TRBV18 and TRBJ2-4, is NAGVMQNPRHLVRRRGQEARLRCSPMKGHSHVYWYRQLPEEGLKFMVYLQKENIIDESGMPKERFSAEFPKEGPSILRIQQVVRGDSAAYFCASSPWEVAKNIQYFGAGTRLSVL.

In this sample, this clone turned up once. V is TRBV7-3 and J is TRBJ2-2, with D perhaps assigned TRBD1 or TRBD2 (5 bases each). V gave up 1 base and J gave up 1 base, with 10 bases separating them. Germline CDR1 reads SGHTA; CDR2 reads FQGTGA. The CDR3 is 16 amino acids. CDR3 nucleotides: TGTGCCAGCAGCTTAAGGGTTGGGGGGAACACCGGGGAGCTGTTTTTT. This codes for CASSLRVGGNTGELFF.

This clone occurred once. The genes are TRBV6-2 or TRBV6-3 and TRBJ2-7, with TRBD2 matching 9 bases. Looked up from germline, CDR1 is MNHEY and CDR2 is SVGEGT. The CDR3 consists of 15 residues. V trimming: 2 bases; J trimming: 5 bases; junction bases outside the gene matches: 7. CDR3 loop: CASSYRGLAGDEQYV. The CDR3 nucleotides read TGTGCCAGCAGTTACCGGGGATTAGCGGGGGACGAGCAGTACGTC.

In its sample, this clone was seen once. The V gene is TRBV6-5, the J gene TRBJ2-1; 9 positions match TRBD1. J lost 5 bases, V lost 4 bases, and 9 bases had no gene match. The CDR3 covers 16 residues. Germline CDR1 and CDR2: MNHEY and SVGAGI. The CDR3 DNA sequence: TGTGCCAGCAGTTCGAACAGGGGGCTCCAGAACAATGAGCAGTTCTTC. It specifies CASSSNRGLQNNEQFF.

The chain couples TRBV21-1 to TRBJ2-7. TRBV21-1 is listed as a pseudogene. The CDR3 covers 16 residues. This CDR3 reads CASSLNSRGGQHEQYV. The CDR3 DNA follows: TGTGCCAGCAGCCTCAATTCCAGGGGGGGTCAGCACGAGCAGTACGTC.